Listed below are T cell receptor beta chains from one sample, sequenced in a study of blood T cells in healthy people across ages. One entry per CDR3 protein results from TCRdb running MiXCR on the 5' RACE reads. This table holds around 690,000 distinct CDR3 sequences, 58% found once. Material: blood. Receptors originate from a man in his sixties in good health. Each CDR3 is given without its conserved first and last residue.

cdr3_aa j_call v_call
ATRDPGQGDRGEQF TRBJ2-1 TRBV24-1
SASPSGGGYEQF TRBJ2-1 TRBV20-1
ASSSVLSPSGGFSDTQY TRBJ2-3 TRBV6-5
ASSVGGASNYGYT TRBJ1-2 TRBV9
ASSKAPQGAYEQY TRBJ2-7 TRBV21-1
ASSFSGATEAF TRBJ1-1 TRBV7-2
SARMRGRVSEQY NA TRBV20-1
ASSYRGAPGSYEQY TRBJ2-7 TRBV4-1
SATPPAGSADTQY TRBJ2-3 TRBV20-1
ASSLGGAGGLGKF TRBJ2-1 TRBV28
SVAQGAGGEKLF TRBJ1-4 TRBV29-1
SVGGTGDGELF TRBJ2-2 TRBV29-1
ASSYGSPDLYEQY TRBJ2-7 TRBV6-5
SVVLDTQY TRBJ2-3 TRBV29-1
ASSVDSGLEQY TRBJ2-7 TRBV12-3/TRBV12-4
ASTPTSEGTQY TRBJ2-3 TRBV12-3/TRBV12-4
ASSSGTGANQPQH TRBJ1-5 TRBV28
ASSLDTGQVSPLH TRBJ1-6 TRBV5-1
AISPGGSGETQY TRBJ2-5 TRBV10-3
ASSLGRTSGGDNEQF TRBJ2-1 TRBV7-2
ASSLDGGFSPLH TRBJ1-6 TRBV5-4
SVEHQGAYNEQF TRBJ2-1 TRBV29-1
ASSHYAGTGGARGTEAF TRBJ1-1 TRBV4-1
ASSETGAPYNEQF TRBJ2-1 TRBV2
ASSLTRATQY TRBJ2-5 TRBV28
ASSFSRVHGYT TRBJ1-2 TRBV7-2
ASRYGLAGGYQETQY TRBJ2-5 TRBV12-3/TRBV12-4
SAPQGPQETQY TRBJ2-5 TRBV20-1
ASSPPGGGDANEQF TRBJ2-1 TRBV3-1
SVEESGDEQY NA TRBV29-1
ASSHLAGGLIDTQY TRBJ2-3 TRBV4-1
ASSLTRGGAGDTQY TRBJ2-3 TRBV5-1
ASSLVLEGEQF TRBJ2-1 TRBV5-1
SASGPRGQY TRBJ2-5 TRBV20-1
SARGETGSSGYT TRBJ1-2 TRBV20-1
ASSQDPGQGTLGYT TRBJ1-2 TRBV4-1